This TCR beta chain stems from a study of Graves' ophthalmopathy and Graves' hyperthyroidism. Study-wide results and limits: Clonotypes were expanded in thyroid at above 0.001 frequency, and most also appeared in blood.

TCR beta CDR3 regions were amplified from RNA transcripts. HTBI-primed RT-PCR formed the first round, and a multiplex PCR formed the second. In TCRdb, the multiplex PCR reads were re-called with MiXCR into one record per CDR3 protein. The sample consists of over 200,000 distinct CDR3 sequences, under 30% of them appearing once. Germline assignment: CDR1 SGHAT and CDR2 FQNNGV. The CDR3 length is 15 residues. V lost 4 bases to trimming and J lost 3 bases; unmatched junction nucleotides: 8. To note about this clonotype: Its antigen is unidentified.

The receptor was derived from a man between 45 and 60 years old with Graves' ophthalmopathy. This rearrangement joins TRBV11-2 to TRBJ2-7; 8 nucleotides line up with TRBD2. The source material was peripheral blood. For the CDR3, the DNA is TGTGCCAGCAGCTCCTCACTAGCGGATCACTACGAGCAGTACTTC. Translating it yields CASSSSLADHYEQYF.